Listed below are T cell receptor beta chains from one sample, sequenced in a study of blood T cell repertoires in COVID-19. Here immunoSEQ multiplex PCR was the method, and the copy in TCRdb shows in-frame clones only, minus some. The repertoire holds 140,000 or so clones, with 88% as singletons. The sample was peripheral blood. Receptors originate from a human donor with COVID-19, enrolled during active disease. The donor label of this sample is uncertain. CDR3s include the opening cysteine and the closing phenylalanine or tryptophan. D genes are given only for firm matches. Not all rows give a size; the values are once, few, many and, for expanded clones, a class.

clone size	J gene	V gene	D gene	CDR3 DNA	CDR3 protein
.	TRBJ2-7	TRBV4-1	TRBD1	TGCGCCAGCAGCCACAGGGACAGGGGGCCGGTAATTTCCTACGAGCAGTACTTC	CASSHRDRGPVISYEQYF
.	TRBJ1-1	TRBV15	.	TGTGCCACCAGCAGAGACCGGCAGGGGAATACTGAAGCTTTCTTT	CATSRDRQGNTEAFF
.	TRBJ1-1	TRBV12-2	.	TGTGCAAGTCGTCACATAATCTTT	CASRHIIF
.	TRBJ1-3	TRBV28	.	TGTGCCAGCAGTTTAGGGGACAACTCTGGAAACACCATATATTTT	CASSLGDNSGNTIYF
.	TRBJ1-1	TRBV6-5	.	TGTGCCAGCAGAACACTAGGGAACACTGAAGCTTTCTTT	CASRTLGNTEAFF
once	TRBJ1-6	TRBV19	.	TGTGCCAGTAGTTGGACTAGATCACCCCTCCACTTT	CASSWTRSPLHF
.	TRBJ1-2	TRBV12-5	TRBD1	TGTGCTAGTGGTGGCGGACAGGGCTTGGGCTACACCTTC	CASGGGQGLGYTF
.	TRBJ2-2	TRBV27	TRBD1	TGTGCCAGCAGCCAGTGGGACAGGGCGAACACCGGGGAGCTGTTTTTT	CASSQWDRANTGELFF
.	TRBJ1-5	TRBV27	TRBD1	TGTGCCAGCAGTTTACTTAGGGACAGGGGAAATCAGCCCCAGCATTTT	CASSLLRDRGNQPQHF
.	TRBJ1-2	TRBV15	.	TGTGCCACCAGCAGAGATCCAGGAAGCTATGGCTACACCTTC	CATSRDPGSYGYTF
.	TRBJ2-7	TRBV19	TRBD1	TGTGCCAGCGATCCCGGGACAGGGGTATACGAGCAGTACTTC	CASDPGTGVYEQYF
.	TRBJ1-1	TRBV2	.	TGTGCCAGCAGTGATCCGAACAGGGTTGAAGCTTTCTTT	CASSDPNRVEAFF
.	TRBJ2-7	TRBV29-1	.	TGCAGCGTTAACGAGGGGGGGACCTACGAGCAGTACTTC	CSVNEGGTYEQYF
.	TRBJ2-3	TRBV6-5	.	TGTGCCAGCAGTTACTCGCGGACTACAGATACGCAGTATTTT	CASSYSRTTDTQYF
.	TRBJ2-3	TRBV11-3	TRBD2	TGTGCCAGCAGCTCCGGGACTAGCGGGGGCACAGATACGCAGTATTTT	CASSSGTSGGTDTQYF
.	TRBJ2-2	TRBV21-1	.	TGTGCCAGCAGCAAAGACGTAGCCCCACCCGGGACTACCGAGAACACCGGGGAGCTGTTTTTT	CASSKDVAPPGTTENTGELFF
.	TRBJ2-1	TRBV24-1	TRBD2	TGTGCCACCAGTGATTCCACGGGGGGCTACAATGAGCAGTTCTTC	CATSDSTGGYNEQFF
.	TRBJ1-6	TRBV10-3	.	TGTGCCATCAATTCAGACAGCTCCTATAATTCACCCCTCCACTTT	CAINSDSSYNSPLHF
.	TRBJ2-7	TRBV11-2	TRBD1	TGTGCCAGCAGCATCCTCGACAGGGCAACGCAGTACTTC	CASSILDRATQYF
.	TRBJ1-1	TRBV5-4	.	TGTGCCAGCAGCCCGGCGAGAAGGGGGAACACTGAAGCTTTCTTT	CASSPARRGNTEAFF